This T cell receptor beta chain is from a study of T cells after yellow fever vaccination. Study results and caveats: The presence of abundant clonotypes contaminating from the bulk population was possible in FACS-sorted repertoires. The booster response re-showed most primary clones: over 95% CD4, approximately 90% CD8. Although most clonotypes did not, a small share appeared in both CD4 and CD8 compartments.

From the 5' RACE reads, TCRdb called clonotypes with MiXCR, one entry per CDR3 protein. The table shows more than 250,000 distinct CDR3 sequences, with about 6.9% occurring only once. Per the germline V gene, CDR1 is DFQATT and CDR2 is SNEGSKA (reference sequence). V was pared by 4 bases and J by 6 bases, with 7 bases between. The CDR3 is made up of 11 amino acids. Turning to this clonotype: Antigen unknown.

Sequenced material: PBMCs, taken roughly 46 days after the first yellow fever vaccination. This TCR was sampled from a man aged 18 to 29 who received the YFV17D yellow fever vaccine. The J gene is TRBJ2-1, the V gene TRBV20-1, with D possibly TRBD1 on 5 matching bases. This CDR3 reads CSAKRGNEQFF. The DNA of the CDR3 is TGCAGTGCTAAAAGGGGCAATGAGCAGTTCTTC.